This TCR beta chain appears in the sequencing data of a study of control samples from healthy donors and cancer patients (TCRdb year 2020). The germline V gene sets CDR1 to KGHSH and CDR2 to LQKENI. At the junction V is shortened by 4 bases and J by 1 base; bases outside the gene matches: 7. Including cysteine and phenylalanine, the CDR3 has 18 amino acids. Only the CDR3 part of the read is kept: 54 bases, read in frame from the first base. Libraries came from the immunoSEQ multiplex PCR assay. Drawn from immuneACCESS, this table holds only the in-frame rearrangements with V and J called that TCRdb kept. Clones are partly lost; checked studies trace under half to an unresolved V gene and leave the rest unexplained. The sample has some 140,000 clones on record, roughly 92% of them singletons. The biggest ten clones account for roughly 10% of the sample. For this clone: It has no known antigen specificity. Base qualities are not at hand, and no much larger clone is one base apart.

The clonotype comes from a young man in good health. Specimen: blood. The chain was built from TRBV18 and TRBJ2-2, with 12 bases in between that match TRBD2. The CDR3 corresponds to CASSLLGLAGRNTGELFF. Here is the DNA: TGTGCCAGCTCACTACTAGGACTAGCGGGACGGAACACCGGGGAGCTGTTTTTT.